The 29 T cell receptor beta chains in this list originate from one sample, sequenced in a study of response to subunit inactivated influenza vaccine. MiXCR was run by TCRdb on the RT-PCR reads, yielding one entry per CDR3 protein. The data show over 300,000 distinct CDR3 sequences, with just over 20% seen just once and roughly 10% held by the top ten. The starting material was PBMCs from blood, obtained around 22 months after vaccination. The source of these receptors is a man between 45 and 75 years old who received an inactivated influenza vaccine.

Only a few counts were recorded for this clonotype. CDR3 region: CASSRPDTGGYTF. In nucleotides, the CDR3 is TGCGCCAGCAGCCGACCCGACACCGGCGGCTACACCTTC. J is TRBJ1-2 and V is TRBV5-1; D is ambiguous. The CDR3 extends over 13 amino acids. CDR1 SGHRS and CDR2 YFSETQ come from the germline V gene. Trimming took off 4 bases at V and 8 bases at J, with 15 bases between the two ends.

The genes are TRBV20-1 and TRBJ2-7; the match to TRBD1 covers 7 bases. The CDR3 consists of 15 residues. The junction had 11 bases not matched to a gene; V was cut back by 4 bases and J by 2 bases. Germline V gene sequence: CDR1 DFQATT, CDR2 SNEGSKA (reference sequence). The CDR3 loop reads CSATNVGQPAYEQYF. The DNA of the CDR3 is TGCAGTGCTACAAACGTGGGACAGCCAGCCTACGAGCAGTACTTC.

The J gene is TRBJ2-5, the V gene TRBV29-1; D not resolved. CDR3 length: 12 amino acids. V dropped 5 bases and J dropped 2 bases, with 9 bases sitting between them. Germline lookup yields CDR1 SQVTM and CDR2 ANQGSEA. CDR3 protein: CSVLAVQETQYF. The CDR3 DNA is TGCAGCGTTCTGGCAGTACAAGAGACCCAGTACTTC.

The J gene is TRBJ2-3, the V gene TRBV1. TRBV1 is marked as a pseudogene. The CDR3 has 16 amino acids. This CDR3 reads CTSSQDGLTGTDTQYF. In nucleotides, the CDR3 is TGCACCAGCAGCCAAGATGGTCTTACTGGCACAGATACGCAGTATTTT.

The DNA of the CDR3 is TGTGCCAGCAGCTCGGGCCAGCGGGGTACGCAGTATTTT. It specifies CASSSGQRGTQYF. This chain joins TRBV7-3 and TRBJ2-3; 7 bases map to TRBD2. CDR3 length: 13 residues. V lost 4 bases, J lost 8 bases, and 6 bases stayed unmatched. CDR1 and CDR2 from the germline V gene are SGHTA and FQGTGA.

This clonotype has just a few counts. The V and J genes are TRBV6-5 and TRBJ2-7; 8 bases are a match to TRBD2. The CDR3 has 19 amino acids. Germline values: CDR1 MNHEY, CDR2 SVGAGI. Losses at the gene ends were 0 bases for V and 4 bases for J; bases not matched to a gene: 17. The CDR3 reads CASSYSFSFLREGRYEQYF. In DNA, the CDR3 is TGTGCCAGCAGTTACTCGTTCTCGTTTCTTCGGGAGGGCAGATACGAGCAGTACTTC.

This clonotype turned up a few times. For the CDR3, the DNA is TGCAGTGCTAGAGATTCAGACGGGGGGAGGCACCCCCCCTCTCCCTACGAGCAGTACTTC. It encodes CSARDSDGGRHPPSPYEQYF. V gene TRBV20-1 combines with J gene TRBJ2-7; 7 nucleotides line up with TRBD2. There are 20 residues in the CDR3. V was pared by 0 bases and J by 2 bases, with 22 bases of the junction left unmatched. Germline CDR1 reads DFQATT; CDR2 reads SNEGSKA (reference sequence).

This clonotype was seen only a few times. The genes are TRBV20-1 and TRBJ2-7; a possible D gene is TRBD2 (5 bases). Deletions cut 4 bases from V and 3 bases from J, with 16 bases between. Per the germline V gene, CDR1 is DFQATT and CDR2 is SNEGSKA (reference sequence). The CDR3 has 14 residues. In DNA form, the CDR3 reads TGCAGTGCTAAAGGAGGAGACGGAATCTACGAGCAGTACTTC. This translates into CSAKGGDGIYEQYF.

This clonotype was seen a handful of times. This sequence joins TRBV12-3 or TRBV12-4 and TRBJ1-1, with a weak D call TRBD1 (5 bases). The CDR3 loop spans 14 amino acids. The V and J ends lost 7 bases and 0 bases respectively, with 12 bases between them. CDR3 amino acids: CASITQALNTEAFF. CDR3 DNA sequence: TGTGCCAGCATTACACAGGCGTTGAACACTGAAGCTTTCTTT.

This clonotype was counted many times. J is TRBJ1-5 and V is TRBV6-2 or TRBV6-3, with D possibly being TRBD1 (6 bases). The CDR3 totals 16 residues. V lost 2 bases to trimming and J lost 9 bases, with 20 bases between them. Per the germline V gene, CDR1 is MNHEY and CDR2 is SVGEGT. The chain's CDR3 is CASSYEDSYTISPQHF. The CDR3 nucleotides are TGTGCCAGCAGTTACGAGGACAGTTATACCATCTCGCCCCAGCATTTT.

This clonotype was seen just once. This chain joins TRBV27 and TRBJ1-5; D gene uncertain. CDR1 is MNHEY, CDR2 SMNVEV, per germline (reference sequence). This CDR3 is built from 15 residues. The germline V and J ends were trimmed by 6 bases and 4 bases, with 16 bases remaining between them. This chain's CDR3 is CASSSAGSRNQPQHF. The CDR3 nucleotides are TGTGCCAGCAGCTCAGCCGGGAGCAGAAATCAGCCCCAGCATTTT.

This clonotype was seen only a few times. The chain uses TRBV12-3 or TRBV12-4 and TRBJ1-2; D remains ambiguous. Trimming took off 3 bases at V and 3 bases at J, with 8 bases between the two ends. This CDR3 region has 13 residues. CDR3 bases: TGTGCCAGCAGTTTTTTTTCCCACTATGGCTACACCTTC. Translated, it gives CASSFFSHYGYTF.

The J gene is TRBJ2-1, the V gene TRBV6-2 or TRBV6-3, with 12 bases fitting TRBD2. This CDR3 region has 15 residues. The junction had 4 bases not matched to a gene; V was cut back by 6 bases and J by 4 bases. Germline values: CDR1 MNHEY, CDR2 SVGEGT. The CDR3 loop is CASRITSGGYNEQFF. DNA for the CDR3: TGTGCCAGCAGGATCACTAGCGGGGGGTACAATGAGCAGTTCTTC.

The table lists this clonotype with a few counts. The rearrangement joins TRBV5-1 to TRBJ2-1, with 9 positions matching TRBD1. The CDR3 contains 16 residues. Looked up from germline, CDR1 is SGHRS and CDR2 is YFSETQ. Trimming cost V 4 bases and J 4 bases; bases outside gene matches: 9. The CDR3 DNA follows: TGCGCCAGCAGCGAGACGCCGGGACAGGGATACAATGAGCAGTTCTTC. Translation gives CASSETPGQGYNEQFF.

The sample holds a few counts of this clonotype. This chain joins TRBV12-3 or TRBV12-4 and TRBJ2-5, with a possible D match to TRBD2 (6 bases). CDR3 length: 14 residues. Trimming shortened V by 1 base and J by 2 bases, and 8 bases separated the two germline ends. The CDR3 DNA sequence: TGTGCCAGCAGTTTAGATGGAGGGCAAGAGACCCAGTACTTC. Encoded protein: CASSLDGGQETQYF.

This clonotype was found a few times. The genes are TRBV30 and TRBJ1-1; D call uncertain. The CDR3 sequence is 14 residues long. The germline V gene encodes CDR1 GTSNPN and CDR2 SVGIG (reference sequence). The germline V and J ends were trimmed by 0 bases and 4 bases, with 12 bases remaining between them. CDR3 amino acids: CAWSVSGGGTEAFF. CDR3 sequence (DNA): TGTGCCTGGAGTGTATCGGGAGGTGGCACTGAAGCTTTCTTT.

The chain joins TRBV9 to TRBJ2-3, with 8 nucleotides matching TRBD1. This CDR3 is built from 13 residues. The germline V gene encodes CDR1 SGDLS and CDR2 YYNGEE. V shed 5 bases and J 5 bases; nucleotides not matched to a gene: 4. The CDR3 region is CASRAGGGDTQYF. The CDR3 DNA follows: TGTGCCAGCAGGGCAGGGGGCGGAGATACGCAGTATTTT.

This rearrangement joins TRBV27 to TRBJ1-5, with 7 bases fitting TRBD1. The length of the CDR3 is 15 residues. CDR1 and CDR2 from the germline V gene are MNHEY and SMNVEV (reference sequence). V was pared by 6 bases and J by 2 bases, with 7 bases of the junction left unmatched. The CDR3: CASSLQGFGNQPQHF. DNA for the CDR3: TGTGCCAGCAGCCTACAGGGGTTCGGCAATCAGCCCCAGCATTTT.

This rearrangement joins TRBV20-1 to TRBJ2-1, with D possibly being TRBD1 or TRBD2 (6 bases each). The CDR3 is 13 amino acids. V was pared by 3 bases and J by 5 bases, with 11 bases between. CDR1 and CDR2 (germline): DFQATT, SNEGSKA (reference sequence). The CDR3 loop is CSASRGVNNEQFF. The CDR3 nucleotides are TGCAGTGCTAGTAGGGGGGTCAACAATGAGCAGTTCTTC.

The chain links TRBV6-2 or TRBV6-3 to TRBJ1-4; a possible D gene is TRBD1 (5 bases). The V and J ends lost 6 bases and 6 bases respectively, with 20 bases between them. CDR1 MNHEY and CDR2 SVGEGT come from the germline V gene. The length of the CDR3 is 16 residues. CDR3 protein: CASSTQVRDRHEKLFF. CDR3 nucleotides: TGTGCCAGCAGCACACAGGTTCGGGACCGACATGAAAAACTGTTTTTT.

The chain links TRBV12-3 or TRBV12-4 to TRBJ2-3; D is ambiguous. V was trimmed by 6 bases and J by 9 bases, leaving 19 bases between them. The CDR3 length is 14 residues. The CDR3, as DNA: TGTGCCAGCAGCCCCCTGGACGGCTACTTGACGCAGTATTTT. Its translation: CASSPLDGYLTQYF.

This clonotype was found a few times. V is TRBV5-1 and J is TRBJ1-3, with 8 bases matching TRBD1. The CDR3 covers 15 residues. Looked up from germline, CDR1 is SGHRS and CDR2 is YFSETQ. V shed 7 bases and J 4 bases; nucleotides not matched to a gene: 10. CDR3 bases: TGCGCCAGCGGGCAGGGGGCGAATTCCGGAAACACCATATATTTT. It yields the protein CASGQGANSGNTIYF.

The chain joins TRBV30 to TRBJ1-4; D unclear. CDR1 GTSNPN and CDR2 SVGIG come from the germline V gene (reference sequence). CDR3 length: 13 residues. V was pared by 4 bases and J by 4 bases, with 10 bases between. In DNA form, the CDR3 reads TGTGCCTGGAACCGGGTCCGTAATGAAAAACTGTTTTTT. Its protein product is CAWNRVRNEKLFF.

This clonotype has more than one count but fewer than ten. The rearrangement joins TRBV20-1 to TRBJ2-3; 9 bases match TRBD2. The CDR3 has 14 residues. Trimming took 6 bases from V and 6 from J; bases not matched to a gene: 10. Germline V gene data show CDR1 as DFQATT and CDR2 as SNEGSKA (reference sequence). The CDR3 sequence is CSAKEGTSIDTQYF. CDR3 nucleotide sequence: TGCAGTGCCAAGGAGGGGACTAGCATCGATACGCAGTATTTT.

This clonotype was counted at least ten times. This chain joins TRBV6-5 and TRBJ1-5, with unresolved D. V lost 0 bases, J lost 3 bases, and 9 bases lay in between. The CDR3 runs 15 residues. CDR1 and CDR2 (germline): MNHEY, SVGAGI. Here the CDR3 reads CASSYSSGPNQPQHF. The CDR3 nucleotides read TGTGCCAGCAGTTACTCATCAGGCCCCAATCAGCCCCAGCATTTT.

The chain uses TRBV20-1 and TRBJ2-7; no definite D call. V was cut by 5 bases and J by 6 bases, with 17 bases left in between. The CDR3 is 13 amino acids. Looked up from germline, CDR1 is DFQATT and CDR2 is SNEGSKA (reference sequence). This chain's CDR3 is CSALNIYGFEQYF. The DNA for the CDR3 is TGCAGTGCTCTTAACATATATGGGTTCGAGCAGTACTTC.

The chain recombines TRBV6-2 or TRBV6-3 with TRBJ1-5; D is unclear. V shed 6 bases and J shed 7 bases, with 16 bases lying between them. The CDR3 length is 14 residues. Germline V gives CDR1 MNHEY, CDR2 SVGEGT. CDR3 residues: CASSRTPGRQPQHF. For the CDR3, the DNA is TGTGCCAGCAGCCGGACGCCTGGGCGACAGCCCCAGCATTTT.

There are many counts of this clonotype. This rearrangement joins TRBV10-3 to TRBJ1-1; 9 bases agree with TRBD1. Trimming removed 2 bases from V and 3 bases from J; junction bases left unmatched: 4. Looked up from germline, CDR1 is ENHRY and CDR2 is SYGVKD. This CDR3 has 15 amino acids. CDR3 sequence: CAISEVTGGYTEAFF. The CDR3 DNA follows: TGTGCCATCAGTGAGGTGACAGGGGGATACACTGAAGCTTTCTTT.

This clonotype has more than one count but fewer than ten. This chain connects TRBV3-1 to TRBJ1-3; D remains ambiguous. The V end was cut by 4 bases, the J end by 0 bases, with 10 bases between. Germline loops: CDR1 LGHDT, CDR2 YNNKEL (reference sequence). The CDR3 length is 15 residues. The CDR3 spells CASSLPGHSGNTIYF. The CDR3 bases are TGTGCCAGCAGCCTACCGGGTCACTCTGGAAACACCATATATTTT.